These 12 T cell receptor beta chains came from one sample sequenced in a study of response to subunit inactivated influenza vaccine. TCRdb called the RT-PCR reads again in MiXCR, with one record for every CDR3 protein. Found here are fewer than 800,000 distinct CDR3 sequences, approximately 14% of them singletons; the top ten hold roughly 10%. Source: PBMCs from blood, taken approximately 12 days after vaccination. These receptors came from a man in his fifties who received an inactivated influenza vaccine.

This chain connects TRBV29-1 to TRBJ1-1, with 9 positions matching TRBD1. The CDR3 extends over 12 amino acids. V lost 6 bases and J lost 1; bases outside the gene matches: 0. The germline V gene encodes CDR1 SQVTM and CDR2 ANQGSEA. The CDR3 DNA follows: TGCAGCGTGGGACAGGGGAACACTGAAGCTTTCTTT. This translates into CSVGQGNTEAFF.

The chain carries TRBV20-1 and TRBJ2-3; D not certain. Germline CDR1 reads DFQATT; CDR2 reads SNEGSKA (reference sequence). The length of the CDR3 is 14 residues. V dropped 5 bases and J dropped 6 bases, with 18 bases sitting between them. CDR3 residues: CSAVSRIRQDTQYF. Here the CDR3 DNA reads TGCAGTGCTGTGAGCCGAATCCGCCAGGATACGCAGTATTTT.

V is TRBV7-3 and J is TRBJ2-1; D is unresolved. This CDR3 comprises 13 residues. Germline CDR1 reads SGHTA; CDR2 reads FQGTGA. V was clipped by 2 bases and J by 4 bases, with 6 bases between them. The CDR3: CASSLFAYNEQFF. Here the CDR3 DNA reads TGTGCCAGCAGCTTATTTGCGTACAATGAGCAGTTCTTC.

V is TRBV4-3 and J is TRBJ1-6; D is uncertain. Germline V gene data show CDR1 as LGHNA and CDR2 as YSLEER. V was trimmed by 0 bases and J by 10 bases, leaving 19 bases between them. CDR3 length: 17 amino acids. In DNA, the CDR3 is TGCGCCAGCAGCCAAGACACACGATCTTCCTATGGATCACCCCTCCACTTT. Encoded protein: CASSQDTRSSYGSPLHF.

The rearrangement links TRBV20-1 to TRBJ2-7, with 10 nucleotides matching TRBD2. This CDR3 region has 17 residues. J was trimmed by 0 bases and V by 0 bases; bases with no gene match: 8. In germline, CDR1 is DFQATT, CDR2 SNEGSKA (reference sequence). The CDR3 DNA sequence: TGCAGTGCTAGAGATCTCCCTGGACTAGCGGACTCCTACGAGCAGTACTTC. This gives the protein CSARDLPGLADSYEQYF.

Only a few counts were recorded for this clonotype. The rearrangement links TRBV7-2 to TRBJ1-1, with TRBD1 matching 8 bases. The CDR3 consists of 14 residues. The V gene's germline CDR1 is SGHTA and CDR2 FQGNSA. The V and J ends lost 2 bases and 6 bases, in that order; junction bases with no gene match: 5. The chain's CDR3 is CASSLKKQGAEAFF. The CDR3 bases are TGTGCCAGCAGCTTAAAGAAACAGGGGGCTGAAGCTTTCTTT.

This clonotype was counted a few times. The rearrangement links TRBV29-1 to TRBJ2-3; 10 bases map to TRBD2. Per germline, CDR1 SQVTM and CDR2 ANQGSEA. The CDR3 covers 18 residues. V dropped 0 bases and J dropped 2; count of bases not matched to a gene: 11. The CDR3 region has the DNA TGCAGCGTTGAAGATCGGGCCCGTAGCGGGAGGCCCACAGATACGCAGTATTTT. This translates into CSVEDRARSGRPTDTQYF.

This chain joins TRBV6-2 or TRBV6-3 and TRBJ1-5; 7 bases map to TRBD1. After removal of 5 bases from V and 4 bases from J, the junction contained 5 bases not matched to a gene. Germline lookup yields CDR1 MNHEY and CDR2 SVGEGT. The CDR3 is 14 amino acids. For the CDR3, the DNA is TGTGCCAGCAGTAGGGACAGCGCGAATCAGCCCCAGCATTTT. Translated, it gives CASSRDSANQPQHF.

V is TRBV5-1 and J is TRBJ2-7; D gene ambiguous. The CDR3 covers 12 residues. Trimming shortened V by 4 bases and J by 9 bases, and 14 bases separated the two germline ends. Germline V gene lookup returns CDR1 SGHRS and CDR2 YFSETQ. CDR3 DNA: TGCGCCAGCAGCCCCCACGGTGGTGGGCAGTACTTC. Protein product: CASSPHGGGQYF.

The genes are TRBV5-5 and TRBJ2-3, with a tentative D call TRBD1 (5 bases). The CDR3 has 13 amino acids. Germline values: CDR1 SGHKS, CDR2 YYEKEE (reference sequence). Trimming pared 8 bases from V and 0 bases from J, leaving 10 bases between. The CDR3 DNA is TGTGCCAGTGGACAAATGAGCACAGATACGCAGTATTTT. Encoded protein: CASGQMSTDTQYF.

The table lists this clonotype with a few counts. The rearrangement links TRBV11-2 to TRBJ2-2; no clear D gene. The V end was cut by 0 bases, the J end by 7 bases, with 12 bases between. Germline assignment: CDR1 SGHAT and CDR2 FQNNGV. There are 15 residues in the CDR3. The DNA of the CDR3 is TGTGCCAGCAGCTTAGATCCCTGGATGGGCGGGGAGCTGTTTTTT. Translated: CASSLDPWMGGELFF.

This clonotype was seen more than once but under ten times. The rearrangement uses TRBV11-2 and TRBJ2-7; 7 bases map to TRBD2. Germline V lookup: CDR1 SGHAT, CDR2 FQNNGV. CDR3 length: 16 amino acids. V was pared by 5 bases and J by 7 bases, with 17 bases of the junction left unmatched. The CDR3 region is CASSPLAGVTTGEQYF. The CDR3 DNA reads as TGTGCCAGCAGCCCGCTGGCGGGAGTTACCACGGGAGAGCAGTACTTC.